This T cell receptor beta chain was sequenced during a study of response to subunit inactivated influenza vaccine. MiXCR was run by TCRdb on the RT-PCR reads, yielding one entry per CDR3 protein. The sample comprises roughly 700,000 distinct CDR3 sequences, approximately 15% of which are singletons, and 6% to 8% rests with the top ten. Overall study results and limits: Authors suggested seasonal influenza vaccinations each recruit few new T cells.

This clonotype showed up just a few times. The antigen is unknown. CDR1 is MNHEY and CDR2 is SVGEGT in the germline V gene. V lost 8 bases to trimming and J lost 8 bases, with 10 bases between them. The CDR3 runs to 11 residues. This material consisted of PBMCs from blood, taken around 15 days before vaccination. The TCR sequence derives from a man in his forties or fifties who received an inactivated influenza vaccine. The V and J genes are TRBV6-2 or TRBV6-3 and TRBJ2-1; D gene uncertain. CDR3 amino acids: CASAAGDEQFF. The CDR3, as DNA: TGTGCCAGCGCAGCTGGCGATGAGCAGTTCTTC.